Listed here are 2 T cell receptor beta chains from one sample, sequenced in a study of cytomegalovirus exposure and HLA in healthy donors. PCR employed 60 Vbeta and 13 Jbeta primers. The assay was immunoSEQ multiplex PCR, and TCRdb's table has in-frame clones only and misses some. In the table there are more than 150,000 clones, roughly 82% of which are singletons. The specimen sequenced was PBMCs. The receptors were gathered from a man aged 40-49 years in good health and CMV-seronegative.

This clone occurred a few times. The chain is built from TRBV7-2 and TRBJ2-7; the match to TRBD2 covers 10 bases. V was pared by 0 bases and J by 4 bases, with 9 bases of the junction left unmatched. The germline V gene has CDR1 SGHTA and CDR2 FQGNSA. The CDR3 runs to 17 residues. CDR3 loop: CASSLATSGGAKYEQYF. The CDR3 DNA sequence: TGTGCCAGCAGCTTAGCGACCAGCGGGGGGGCCAAATACGAGCAGTACTTC.

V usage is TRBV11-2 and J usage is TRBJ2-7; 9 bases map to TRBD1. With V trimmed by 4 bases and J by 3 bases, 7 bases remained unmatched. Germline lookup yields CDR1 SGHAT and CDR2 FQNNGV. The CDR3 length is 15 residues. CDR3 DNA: TGTGCCAGCAGCTCACAGGGGGCGACCCTCTACGAGCAGTACTTC. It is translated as CASSSQGATLYEQYF.